The rows below give T cell receptor beta chains drawn from one sample of a study of T-cell reconstitution after alpha-beta-depleted transplantation in children. TCRdb fed the PCR reads into MiXCR, producing one record per CDR3 protein. The sample carries 200,000 to 300,000 distinct CDR3 sequences, 9.5% to 15% recorded once. The sequencing here drew on PBMCs from the stem cell graft donor, taken from the stem cell graft. All receptors derive from a human donor who donated a stem cell graft to a child with acute lymphoblastic leukemia. Each CDR3 is given with its conserved first and last residue. D genes are given only for firm matches. Size values are once, few and many counts, or a class for expanded clones, and some rows have none.

d_call	v_call	cdr3_length	j_call	clone_size	cdr3_nt	cdr3_aa
.	TRBV7-7	14	TRBJ2-7	many	TGTGCTAGCAGCTTTCCGGACAGTTCCTACGAGCAGTACTTC	CASSFPDSSYEQYF
TRBD2	TRBV20-1	16	TRBJ2-3	many	TGCAGTGCTACCCTGAGCGGGGGCCCTAGCACAGATACGCAGTATTTT	CSATLSGGPSTDTQYF
.	TRBV7-9	14	TRBJ2-5	many	TGTGCCAGCAGTTCACCGGGACTTCAAGAGACCCAGTACTTC	CASSSPGLQETQYF
TRBD1	TRBV7-2	14	TRBJ2-2	many	TGTGCCAGCAGCTTGACAGGGGGGACCGGGGAGCTGTTTTTT	CASSLTGGTGELFF
.	TRBV28	15	TRBJ2-7	many	TGTGCCAGCAGTTTAAGAAATCCCCTCCCCTACGAGCAGTACTTC	CASSLRNPLPYEQYF
TRBD1	TRBV5-5	14	TRBJ1-5	many	TGTGCCAGCAGCCCGACAGGGAACAATCAGCCCCAGCATTTT	CASSPTGNNQPQHF
TRBD1	TRBV7-9	17	TRBJ2-7	.	TGTGCCAGCAGCTTAGCGCGACAGGGGAATTCAGCCTACGAGCAGTACTTC	CASSLARQGNSAYEQYF
.	TRBV27	16	TRBJ1-4	many	TGTGCCAGCAGTCAAATCATGACAGGTCGTAGTGAAAAACTGTTTTTT	CASSQIMTGRSEKLFF
TRBD1	TRBV4-2	15	TRBJ2-5	.	TGTGCCAGCAGCCAAGTCTCAGGGGGCCTGGAGACCCAGTACTTC	CASSQVSGGLETQYF
TRBD2	TRBV3-1	15	TRBJ2-1	many	TGTGCCAGCAGCCAACTAGCGGGAGAGGGCGGTGAGCAGTTCTTC	CASSQLAGEGGEQFF
.	TRBV21-1	17	TRBJ2-1	.	TGTGCCAGCAGCGAAAGAGGAGTGGACAGATTCTACAATGAGCAGTTCTTC	CASSERGVDRFYNEQFF
.	TRBV10-3	16	TRBJ1-5	many	TGTGCCATCAGTGAGAGGGGAAGCGGGGGCAATCAGCCCCAGCATTTT	CAISERGSGGNQPQHF
.	TRBV20-1	11	TRBJ1-4	many	TGCAGTGCTAGAGGTCATGAAAAACTGTTTTTT	CSARGHEKLFF
.	TRBV18	17	TRBJ1-3	many	TGTGCCAGCTCACCACGGCGGGGGGACCTCTCTGGAAACACCATATATTTT	CASSPRRGDLSGNTIYF
TRBD1	TRBV24-1	16	TRBJ1-2	many	TGTGCCACCAGTCAGCCAAGACAGGGGGCGAAGGATGGCTACACCTTC	CATSQPRQGAKDGYTF
.	TRBV4-3	20	TRBJ1-1	many	TGCGCCAGCAGCCAAGATATACCCGGACGGAACGATTACGTGAACACTGAAGCTTTCTTT	CASSQDIPGRNDYVNTEAFF
.	TRBV7-2	10	TRBJ2-3	few	TGTGCCAGCAGCGACAATACGCAGTATTTT	CASSDNTQYF
TRBD1	TRBV3-1	20	TRBJ2-1	few	TGTGCCAGCAGCCAAGATAAGGGACAGGGCTCCTATTTTCAATACAATGAGCAGTTCTTC	CASSQDKGQGSYFQYNEQFF
.	TRBV20-1	15	TRBJ2-5	many	TGCAGTGCTAGAGGGGGGGCGTTAGACCGAGAGACCCAGTACTTC	CSARGGALDRETQYF
.	TRBV6-4	17	TRBJ2-1	many	TGTGCCAGCAGTGAGTCAGGGGCCCACGGAAGGTACAATGAGCAGTTCTTC	CASSESGAHGRYNEQFF
TRBD1	TRBV12-3/TRBV12-4	15	TRBJ2-2	many	TGTGCCAGCAGCGGACAGGGGTCGACCACCGGGGAGCTGTTTTTT	CASSGQGSTTGELFF
.	TRBV7-9	16	TRBJ1-1	many	TGTGCCAGCAGCTTAGGATGGACAGAAACAAACACTGAAGCTTTCTTT	CASSLGWTETNTEAFF
TRBD1	TRBV20-1	14	TRBJ1-1	many	TGCAGTGCTAGACCCCCCCGGACAGGGACTGAAGCTTTCTTT	CSARPPRTGTEAFF
.	TRBV20-1	11	TRBJ2-1	many	TGCAGTGCCAGGCGCCGCAATGAGCAGTTCTTC	CSARRRNEQFF
TRBD1	TRBV13	14	TRBJ1-2	many	TGTGCCAGCAGCTCGGACAGGGGAGTGGGTGGCTACACCTTC	CASSSDRGVGGYTF
TRBD1	TRBV3-1	16	TRBJ2-7	.	TGTGCCAGCAGCCAAGATAAGGGACAGGGTATTCACGAGCAGTACTTC	CASSQDKGQGIHEQYF
.	TRBV5-1	14	TRBJ2-7	many	TGCGCCAGCAGCCTGAGGGGGGGCTCCTACGAGCAGTACTTC	CASSLRGGSYEQYF
.	TRBV7-2	16	TRBJ2-3	many	TGTGCCAGCAGCTTTCTACGGGGCGCTGGCACAGATACGCAGTATTTT	CASSFLRGAGTDTQYF
.	TRBV30	12	TRBJ2-3	few	TGTGCCTGGAGTTTATCCACAGATACGCAGTATTTT	CAWSLSTDTQYF
.	TRBV12-3/TRBV12-4	12	TRBJ1-1	many	TGTGCCAGCAGTCCCCAGGGCCCTGAAGCTTTCTTT	CASSPQGPEAFF